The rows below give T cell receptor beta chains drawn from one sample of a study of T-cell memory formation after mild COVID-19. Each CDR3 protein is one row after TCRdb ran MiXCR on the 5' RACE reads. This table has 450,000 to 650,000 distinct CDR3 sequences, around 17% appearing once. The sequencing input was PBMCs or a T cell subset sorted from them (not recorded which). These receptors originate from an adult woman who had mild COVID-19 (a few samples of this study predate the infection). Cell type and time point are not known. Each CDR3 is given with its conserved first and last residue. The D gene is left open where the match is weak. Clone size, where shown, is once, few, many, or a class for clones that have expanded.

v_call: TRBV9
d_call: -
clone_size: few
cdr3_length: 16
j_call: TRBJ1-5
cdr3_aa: CASSSPTQGPNQPQHF
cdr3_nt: TGTGCCAGCAGCTCTCCTACGCAGGGCCCCAATCAGCCCCAGCATTTT

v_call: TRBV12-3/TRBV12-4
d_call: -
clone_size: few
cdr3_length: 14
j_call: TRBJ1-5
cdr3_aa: CASSLSGVNQPQHF
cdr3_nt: TGTGCCAGCAGTTTATCGGGGGTCAATCAGCCCCAGCATTTT

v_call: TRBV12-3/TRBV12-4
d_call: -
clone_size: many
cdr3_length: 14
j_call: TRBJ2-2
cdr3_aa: CASSLRVVTGELFF
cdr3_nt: TGTGCCAGCAGTTTAAGGGTCGTCACCGGGGAGCTGTTTTTT

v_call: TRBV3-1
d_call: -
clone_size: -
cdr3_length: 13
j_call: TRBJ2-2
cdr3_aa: CASSRDGSGELFF
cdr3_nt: TGTGCCAGCAGTCGGGACGGATCCGGGGAGCTGTTTTTT

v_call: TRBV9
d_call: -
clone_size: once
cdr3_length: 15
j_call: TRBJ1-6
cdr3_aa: CASSEGYGGLSPLHF
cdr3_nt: TGTGCCAGCAGCGAGGGCTATGGGGGGCTTTCACCCCTCCACTTT

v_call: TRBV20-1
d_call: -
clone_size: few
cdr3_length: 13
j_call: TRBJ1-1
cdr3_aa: CSARVWGTTEAFF
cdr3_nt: TGCAGTGCTAGGGTGTGGGGGACCACTGAAGCTTTCTTT

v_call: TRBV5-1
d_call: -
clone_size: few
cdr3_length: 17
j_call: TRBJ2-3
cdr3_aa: CASSLGAGLSSTDTQYF
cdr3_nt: TGCGCCAGCAGCTTGGGGGCAGGACTATCTAGCACAGATACGCAGTATTTT

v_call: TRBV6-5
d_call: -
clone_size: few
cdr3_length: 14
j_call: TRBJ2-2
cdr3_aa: CASSQEPSPGELFF
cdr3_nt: TGTGCCAGCAGCCAGGAGCCGAGCCCCGGGGAGCTGTTTTTT

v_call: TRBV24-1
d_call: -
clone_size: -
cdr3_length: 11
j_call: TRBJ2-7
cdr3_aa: CATSDGDERLF
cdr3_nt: TGTGCCACCAGTGATGGCGACGAGCGTCTGTTC

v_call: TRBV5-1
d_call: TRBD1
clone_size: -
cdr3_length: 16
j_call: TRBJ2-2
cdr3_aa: CASSRVGTGNTGELFF
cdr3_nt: TGCGCCAGCAGCCGGGTCGGGACAGGGAACACCGGGGAGCTGTTTTTT

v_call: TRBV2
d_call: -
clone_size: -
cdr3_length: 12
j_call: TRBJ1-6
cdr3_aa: CASMRGDSPLHF
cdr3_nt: TGTGCCAGCATGCGGGGTGATTCACCCCTCCACTTT

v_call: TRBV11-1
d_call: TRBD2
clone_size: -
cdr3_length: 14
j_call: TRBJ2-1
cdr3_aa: CASSFSGANNEQFF
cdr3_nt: TGTGCCAGCAGCTTCAGCGGGGCTAACAATGAGCAGTTCTTC

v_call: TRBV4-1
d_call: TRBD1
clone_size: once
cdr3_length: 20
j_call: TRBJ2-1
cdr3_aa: CASSHPRGQGDRSSYNEQFF
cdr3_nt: TGCGCCAGCAGCCACCCCCGTGGACAGGGGGATAGAAGCTCCTACAATGAGCAGTTCTTC

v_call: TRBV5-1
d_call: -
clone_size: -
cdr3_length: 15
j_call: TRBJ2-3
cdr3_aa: CASSLQRAGTDTQYF
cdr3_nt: TGCGCCAGCAGCTTGCAGAGGGCGGGAACAGATACGCAGTATTTT

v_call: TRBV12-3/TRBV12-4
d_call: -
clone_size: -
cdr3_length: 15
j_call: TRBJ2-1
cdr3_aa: CASNIRNNRYNEQFF
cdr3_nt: TGTGCCAGCAATATTAGAAATAACCGCTACAATGAGCAGTTCTTC

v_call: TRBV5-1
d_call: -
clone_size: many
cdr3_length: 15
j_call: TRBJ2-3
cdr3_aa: CASSSGLPGTDTQYF
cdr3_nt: TGCGCCAGCAGCTCCGGACTACCCGGCACAGATACGCAGTATTTT

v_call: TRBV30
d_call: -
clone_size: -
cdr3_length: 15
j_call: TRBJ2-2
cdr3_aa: CAWSAKRPNTGELFF
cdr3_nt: TGTGCCTGGAGCGCCAAACGTCCGAACACCGGGGAGCTGTTTTTT

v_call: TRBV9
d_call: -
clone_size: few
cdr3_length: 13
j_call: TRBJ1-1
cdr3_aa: CASSVVLDSEAFF
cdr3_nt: TGTGCCAGCAGCGTAGTCCTGGACAGTGAAGCTTTCTTT

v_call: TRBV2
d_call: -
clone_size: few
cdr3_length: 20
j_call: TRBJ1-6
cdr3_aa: CASIPGRMLGTLADNSPLHF
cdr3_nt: TGTGCCAGCATCCCCGGGAGGATGCTCGGGACTTTGGCGGATAATTCACCCCTCCACTTT

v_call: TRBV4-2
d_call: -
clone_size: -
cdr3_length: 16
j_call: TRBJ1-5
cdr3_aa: CASSQDRRPLNQPQHF
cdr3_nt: TGTGCCAGCAGCCAAGATAGGAGGCCACTCAATCAGCCCCAGCATTTT

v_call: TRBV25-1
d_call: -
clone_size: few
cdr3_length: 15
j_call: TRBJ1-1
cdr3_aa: CASSEGEGRYAEAFF
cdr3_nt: TGTGCCAGCAGTGAGGGGGAGGGACGGTATGCTGAAGCTTTCTTT

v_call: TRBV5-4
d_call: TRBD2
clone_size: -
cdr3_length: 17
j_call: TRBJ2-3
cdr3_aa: CASSFSAGEEGTDTQYF
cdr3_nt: TGTGCCAGCAGCTTTTCAGCGGGAGAAGAAGGCACAGATACGCAGTATTTT

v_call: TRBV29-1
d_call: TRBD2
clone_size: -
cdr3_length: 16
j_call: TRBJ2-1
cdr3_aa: CSVGLLLAGGVNEQFF
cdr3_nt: TGCAGCGTTGGATTGCTACTAGCGGGAGGAGTAAATGAGCAGTTCTTC

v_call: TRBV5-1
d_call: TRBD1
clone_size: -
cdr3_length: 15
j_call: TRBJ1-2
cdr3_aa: CASSGGTGVKYGYTF
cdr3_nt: TGCGCCAGCAGCGGAGGGACAGGGGTTAAGTATGGCTACACCTTC

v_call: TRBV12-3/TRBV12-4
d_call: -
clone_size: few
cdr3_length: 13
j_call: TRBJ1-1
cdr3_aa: CASSLTPSTEAFF
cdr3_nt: TGTGCCAGCAGCCTAACTCCCTCGACTGAAGCTTTCTTT

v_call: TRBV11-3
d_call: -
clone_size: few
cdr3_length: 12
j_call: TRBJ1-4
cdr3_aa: CAVRDQDEKLFF
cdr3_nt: TGTGCCGTAAGGGATCAAGACGAAAAACTGTTTTTT

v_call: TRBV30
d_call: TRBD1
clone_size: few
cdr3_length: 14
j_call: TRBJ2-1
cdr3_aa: CAWYRQGWLNEQFF
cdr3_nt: TGTGCCTGGTACCGACAGGGGTGGTTGAATGAGCAGTTCTTC

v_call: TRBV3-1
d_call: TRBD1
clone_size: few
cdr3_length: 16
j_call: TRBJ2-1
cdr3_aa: CASSGRTGTGDNEQFF
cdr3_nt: TGTGCCAGCAGCGGGAGAACCGGGACAGGGGACAATGAGCAGTTCTTC

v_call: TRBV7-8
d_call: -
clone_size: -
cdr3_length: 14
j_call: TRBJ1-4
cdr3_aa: CASSPQTWNEKLFF
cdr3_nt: TGTGCCAGCAGCCCCCAGACATGGAATGAAAAACTGTTTTTT

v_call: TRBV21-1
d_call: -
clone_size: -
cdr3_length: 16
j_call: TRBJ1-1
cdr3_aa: CASNRTGDWKNTEAFF
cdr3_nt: TGTGCCAGCAACCGGACAGGCGATTGGAAGAACACTGAAGCTTTCTTT

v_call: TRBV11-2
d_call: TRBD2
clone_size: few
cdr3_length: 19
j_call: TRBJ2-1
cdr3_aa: CASSLDLLTSGRFYNEQFF
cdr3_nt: TGTGCCAGCAGCTTAGACCTACTGACTAGCGGGCGTTTCTACAATGAGCAGTTCTTC

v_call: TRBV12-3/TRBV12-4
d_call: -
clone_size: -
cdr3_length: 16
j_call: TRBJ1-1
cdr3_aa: CASSSIIQGLNTEAFF
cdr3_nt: TGTGCCAGCAGTTCAATCATCCAGGGGCTGAACACTGAAGCTTTCTTT

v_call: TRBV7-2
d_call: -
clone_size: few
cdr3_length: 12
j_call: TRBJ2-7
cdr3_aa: CASSSGPRGQYF
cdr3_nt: TGTGCCAGCAGCTCAGGCCCGAGGGGGCAGTACTTC

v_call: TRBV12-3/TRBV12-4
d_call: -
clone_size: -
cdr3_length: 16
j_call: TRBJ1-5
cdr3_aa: CASSLVAGYSNQPQHF
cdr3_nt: TGTGCCAGCAGTTTGGTGGCAGGTTATAGCAATCAGCCCCAGCATTTT

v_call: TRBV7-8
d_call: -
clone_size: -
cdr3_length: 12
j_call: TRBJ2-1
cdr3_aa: CASSLVVGEQFF
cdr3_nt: TGTGCCAGCAGCTTAGTGGTAGGTGAGCAGTTCTTC

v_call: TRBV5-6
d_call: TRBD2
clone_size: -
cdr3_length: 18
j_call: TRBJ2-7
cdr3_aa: CASRSRLAGGIASYEQYF
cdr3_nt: TGTGCCAGCAGATCTAGACTAGCGGGGGGGATAGCGTCCTACGAGCAGTACTTC

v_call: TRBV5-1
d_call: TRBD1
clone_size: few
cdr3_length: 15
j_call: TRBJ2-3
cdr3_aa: CASSFRQGLTDTQYF
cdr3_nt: TGCGCCAGCAGCTTCCGACAGGGTTTGACAGATACGCAGTATTTT

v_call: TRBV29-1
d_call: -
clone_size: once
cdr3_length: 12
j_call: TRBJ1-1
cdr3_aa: CSFRTANTEAFF
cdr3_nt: TGCAGCTTTCGGACAGCGAACACTGAAGCTTTCTTT

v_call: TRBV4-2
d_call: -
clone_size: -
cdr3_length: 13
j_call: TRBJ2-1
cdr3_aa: CASSPRENNEQFF
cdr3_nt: TGTGCCAGCAGTCCCCGAGAGAACAATGAGCAGTTCTTC

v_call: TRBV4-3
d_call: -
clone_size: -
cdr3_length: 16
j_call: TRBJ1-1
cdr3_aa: CASSLGYRALNTEAFF
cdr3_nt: TGCGCCAGCAGCCTTGGATACAGGGCTTTGAACACTGAAGCTTTCTTT

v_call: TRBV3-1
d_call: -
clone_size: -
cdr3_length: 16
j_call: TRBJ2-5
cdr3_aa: CASSQDWLARGETQYF
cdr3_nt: TGTGCCAGCAGCCAAGATTGGCTAGCGAGAGGAGAGACCCAGTACTTC

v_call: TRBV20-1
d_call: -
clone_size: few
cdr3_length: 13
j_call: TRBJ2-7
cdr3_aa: CSARDDRSYEQYF
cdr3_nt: TGCAGTGCTAGAGACGACCGCTCCTACGAGCAGTACTTC

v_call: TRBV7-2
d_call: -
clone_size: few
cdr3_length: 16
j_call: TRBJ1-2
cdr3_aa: CASSGDIGQGNYGYTF
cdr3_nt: TGTGCCAGCAGCGGGGACATCGGTCAGGGTAACTATGGCTACACCTTC

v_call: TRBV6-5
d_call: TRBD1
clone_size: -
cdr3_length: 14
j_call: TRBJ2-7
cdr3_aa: CASKGTGPSYEQYF
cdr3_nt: TGTGCCAGCAAGGGGACAGGGCCTTCCTACGAGCAGTACTTC

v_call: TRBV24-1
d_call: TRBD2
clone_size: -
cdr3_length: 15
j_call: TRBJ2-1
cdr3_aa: CATSARGGASREQFF
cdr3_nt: TGTGCCACCAGTGCACGCGGGGGGGCAAGTCGTGAGCAGTTCTTC

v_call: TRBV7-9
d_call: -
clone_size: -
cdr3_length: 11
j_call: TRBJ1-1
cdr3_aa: CASSTSYEAFF
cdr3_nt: TGTGCCAGCTCCACGTCGTATGAAGCTTTCTTT

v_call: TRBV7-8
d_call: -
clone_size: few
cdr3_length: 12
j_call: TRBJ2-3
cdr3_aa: CASSLEGIAKYF
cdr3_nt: TGTGCCAGCAGCTTAGAGGGGATAGCCAAGTATTTT

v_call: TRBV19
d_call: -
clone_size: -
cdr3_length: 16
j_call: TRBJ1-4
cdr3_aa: CASSIGGARTNEKLFF
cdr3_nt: TGTGCCAGTAGTATTGGGGGGGCGCGGACTAATGAAAAACTGTTTTTT

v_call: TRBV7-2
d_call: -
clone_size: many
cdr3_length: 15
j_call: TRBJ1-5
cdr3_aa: CASSSLRTADQPQHF
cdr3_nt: TGTGCCAGCAGCTCTCTCAGGACAGCCGATCAGCCCCAGCATTTT

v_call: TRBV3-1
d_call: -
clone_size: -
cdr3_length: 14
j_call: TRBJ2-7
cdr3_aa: CASSQGGASYEQYF
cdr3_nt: TGTGCCAGCAGCCAAGGGGGGGCATCCTACGAGCAGTACTTC

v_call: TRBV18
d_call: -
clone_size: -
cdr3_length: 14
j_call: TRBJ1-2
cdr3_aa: CASSPGKGNYGYTF
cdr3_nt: TGTGCCAGCTCACCCGGGAAGGGCAACTATGGCTACACCTTC

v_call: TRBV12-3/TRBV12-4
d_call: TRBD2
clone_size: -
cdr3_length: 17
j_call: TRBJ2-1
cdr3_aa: CASRGLAETSSYNEQFF
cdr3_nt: TGTGCCAGCAGGGGACTAGCGGAGACGAGCTCCTACAATGAGCAGTTCTTC